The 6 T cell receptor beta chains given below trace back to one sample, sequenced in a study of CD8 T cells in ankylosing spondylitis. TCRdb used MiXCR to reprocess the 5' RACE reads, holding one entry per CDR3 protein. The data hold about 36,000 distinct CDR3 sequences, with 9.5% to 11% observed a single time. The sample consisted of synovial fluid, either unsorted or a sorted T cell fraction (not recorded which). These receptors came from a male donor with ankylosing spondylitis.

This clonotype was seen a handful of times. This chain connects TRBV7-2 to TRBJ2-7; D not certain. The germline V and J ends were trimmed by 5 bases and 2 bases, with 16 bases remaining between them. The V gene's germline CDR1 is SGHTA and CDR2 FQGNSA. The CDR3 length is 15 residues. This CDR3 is CASSIMTDSPYEQYF. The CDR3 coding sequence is TGTGCCAGCAGCATTATGACTGATAGCCCCTACGAGCAGTACTTC.

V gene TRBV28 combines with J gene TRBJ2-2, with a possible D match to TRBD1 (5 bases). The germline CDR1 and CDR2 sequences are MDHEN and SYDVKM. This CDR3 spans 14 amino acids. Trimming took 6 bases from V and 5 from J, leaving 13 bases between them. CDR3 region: CASRGGAFTGELFF. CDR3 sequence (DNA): TGTGCCAGCAGGGGTGGGGCGTTTACCGGGGAGCTGTTTTTT.

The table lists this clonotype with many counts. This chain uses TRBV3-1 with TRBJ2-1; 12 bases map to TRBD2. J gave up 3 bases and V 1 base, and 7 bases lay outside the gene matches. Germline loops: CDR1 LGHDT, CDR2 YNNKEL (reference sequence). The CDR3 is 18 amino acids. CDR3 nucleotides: TGTGCCAGCAGCCAAGGGGCTCGGACTAGCGGGATCTACAATGAGCAGTTCTTC. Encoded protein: CASSQGARTSGIYNEQFF.

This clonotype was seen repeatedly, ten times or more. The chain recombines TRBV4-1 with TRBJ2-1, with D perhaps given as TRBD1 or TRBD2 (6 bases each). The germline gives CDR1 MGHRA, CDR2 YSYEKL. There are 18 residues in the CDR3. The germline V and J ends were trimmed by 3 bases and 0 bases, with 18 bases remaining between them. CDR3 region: CASSQGGHGGGSYNEQFF. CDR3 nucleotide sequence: TGCGCCAGCAGCCAGGGGGGACACGGGGGCGGCTCCTACAATGAGCAGTTCTTC.

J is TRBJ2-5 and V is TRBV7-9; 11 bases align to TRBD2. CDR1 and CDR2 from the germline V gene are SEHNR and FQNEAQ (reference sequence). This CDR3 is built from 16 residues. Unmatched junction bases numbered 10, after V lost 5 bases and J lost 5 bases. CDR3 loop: CASSPRIAGGLETQYF. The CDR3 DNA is TGTGCCAGCAGCCCCCGAATAGCGGGAGGGTTGGAGACCCAGTACTTC.

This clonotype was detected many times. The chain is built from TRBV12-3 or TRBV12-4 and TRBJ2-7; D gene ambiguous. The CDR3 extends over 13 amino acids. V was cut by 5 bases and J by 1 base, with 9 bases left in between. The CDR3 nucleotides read TGTGCCAGCAGTCCTACGATGTCCTACGAGCAGTACTTC. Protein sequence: CASSPTMSYEQYF.